This T cell receptor beta chain was found in a study of siplizumab effects on memory and regulatory T cells. Repertoires were generated with immunoSEQ multiplex PCR, while TCRdb's copy carries only in-frame clones and drops some. The sample gives roughly 100,000 clones, more than 85% of which show up once; 6.5% is in the top ten. On this clone: The antigen remains unidentified.

V gave up 4 bases and J gave up 10 bases, with 23 bases separating them. In germline, CDR1 is SGHRS, CDR2 YFSETQ. This CDR3 contains 15 residues. Regarding the study as a whole: No naive or memory phenotype could be assigned to roughly 75-97% of proliferating clones. There appeared to be greater diversity in naive T cells than in memory cells, and naive T cells seemed major contributors to the alloresponse.

The chain has TRBV5-1 and TRBJ1-2, with D tentatively TRBD1 (5 bases). This clonotype was sampled from a human donor in good health. Sequencing was done on a sample of CD8+ T cells sorted from blood. CDR3 region: CASSSTGSVIFDYTF. CDR3 nucleotides: TGCGCCAGCAGCAGTACAGGCTCAGTTATCTTTGACTACACCTTC.